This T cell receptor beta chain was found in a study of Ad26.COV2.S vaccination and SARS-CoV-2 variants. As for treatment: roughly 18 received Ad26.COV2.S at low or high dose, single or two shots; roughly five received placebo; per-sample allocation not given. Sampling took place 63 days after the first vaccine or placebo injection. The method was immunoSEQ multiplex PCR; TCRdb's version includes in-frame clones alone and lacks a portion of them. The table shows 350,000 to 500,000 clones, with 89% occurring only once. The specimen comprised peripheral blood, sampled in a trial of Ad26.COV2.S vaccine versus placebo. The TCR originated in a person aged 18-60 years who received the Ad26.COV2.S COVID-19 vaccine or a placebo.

CDR3 nucleotide sequence: TGTGCCAGCAGCTTGACCAGAGGAACAGATACGCAGTATTTT. Protein: CASSLTRGTDTQYF. The chain carries TRBV7-3 and TRBJ2-3; D uncertain. Germline V lookup: CDR1 SGHTA, CDR2 FQGTGA. The CDR3 has 14 residues. V lost 3 bases and J 3 bases, leaving 10 bases between the germline ends.